What follows is one T cell receptor beta chain and its context. Clones were sequenced by immunoSEQ multiplex PCR, and TCRdb holds only the in-frame ones, with some missing. The sample holds about 70,000 clones, approximately 90% seen once. This sample stems from a study of T cell changes during pregnancy in multiple sclerosis. The CDR3 consists of 16 residues. V dropped 7 bases and J dropped 2 bases, with 18 bases sitting between them. Germline V gene data show CDR1 as MDHEN and CDR2 as SYDVKM. This sequence was found in a female donor in good health, enrolled as a control in a pregnancy study. Here the sequenced sample was peripheral blood, taken in the second trimester of pregnancy. V is TRBV28 and J is TRBJ1-5, with D possibly TRBD1 on 5 matching bases. The CDR3 region has the DNA TGTGCCAGCATTGACGGCGCGCGGGGCGGCAATCAGCCCCAGCATTTT. This translates into CASIDGARGGNQPQHF.